The 23 T cell receptor beta chains below were found in one sample sequenced in a study of PD-1 blockade in classical Hodgkin lymphoma. Clones were read by immunoSEQ multiplex PCR, and TCRdb kept only the in-frame ones, dropping some. This sample has approximately 7,500 clones, with around 86% found just once. Every patient experienced relapse after autologous stem cell transplantation, and brentuximab vedotin exposure varied. The study purified CD4+ T cells from thawed PBMCs using magnetic negative selection. The input for sequencing was CD4+ T cells from blood, taken at baseline. These receptors were collected from a human donor with classical Hodgkin lymphoma.

This clone was observed a handful of times. No DNA is shown, since the ends of the CDR3 on it are uncertain; the CDR3 is the one TCRdb lists. The V gene is TRBV5-6, the J gene TRBJ2-7; the DNA was not compared with TRBD2, the D call given in the table. The CDR3 length is 17 residues, termini included. The germline V gene has CDR1 SGHDT and CDR2 YYEEEE. The CDR3 region is CASSFGAGRRGWGEQYF.

The chain combines TRBV2 with TRBJ1-6; D is unresolved. Germline V gives CDR1 SNHLY, CDR2 FYNNEI. The CDR3 runs to 13 residues. V gave up 7 bases and J gave up 8 bases, with 12 bases separating them. In DNA form, the CDR3 reads TGTGCCAGCAACCGGGCAGAGGATTCACCCCTCCACTTT. It yields the protein CASNRAEDSPLHF.

The J gene is TRBJ1-4, the V gene TRBV4-3; D not certain. CDR3 length: 15 amino acids. V lost 0 bases, J lost 3 bases, and 8 bases lay in between. Germline V gene lookup returns CDR1 LGHNA and CDR2 YSLEER. As DNA, the CDR3 is TGCGCCAGCAGCCAAGACCCCCAGCCTAATGAAAAACTGTTTTTT. Its translation: CASSQDPQPNEKLFF.

The chain is built from TRBV2 and TRBJ2-7, with 8 bases matching TRBD1. Trimming removed 2 bases from V and 3 bases from J; junction bases left unmatched: 9. Germline V gene lookup returns CDR1 SNHLY and CDR2 FYNNEI. This CDR3 region has 16 residues. CDR3 protein: CASSERTGSVVYEQYF. CDR3 nucleotides: TGTGCCAGCAGTGAAAGGACAGGGAGCGTAGTCTACGAGCAGTACTTC.

CDR3 DNA sequence: TGCAGCGCTCTCCTAGCGGGAGGGCGACTTGAGCAGTACTTC. Its protein product is CSALLAGGRLEQYF. J is TRBJ2-7 and V is TRBV29-1; 12 bases align to TRBD2. The CDR3 is made up of 14 amino acids. CDR1 SQVTM and CDR2 ANQGSEA come from the germline V gene. V dropped 7 bases and J dropped 7; count of bases not matched to a gene: 11.

This chain joins TRBV28 and TRBJ2-5; D unclear. Germline CDR1 and CDR2: MDHEN and SYDVKM. With 3 bases removed from V and 0 bases from J, the gap between germline ends came to 5 bases. This CDR3 contains 13 residues. CDR3: CASSFPYQETQYF. CDR3 nucleotide sequence: TGTGCCAGCAGTTTCCCGTACCAAGAGACCCAGTACTTC.

V is TRBV10-3 and J is TRBJ2-1; D may be TRBD1 (6 bases). Germline V CDR1 and CDR2: ENHRY, SYGVKD. The length of the CDR3 is 15 residues. The V end was cut by 0 bases, the J end by 8 bases, with 14 bases between. The CDR3 DNA is TGTGCCATCAGTGAGTCGGCAGGGGAGTGGGATGAGCAGTTCTTC. Translation: CAISESAGEWDEQFF.

Comment on this clone: Other DNA variants within this sample encode the same CDR3. The rearrangement joins TRBV5-1 to TRBJ1-1; maybe TRBD1 (5 bases). This CDR3 comprises 15 residues. Germline values: CDR1 SGHRS, CDR2 YFSETQ. Trimming shortened V by 4 bases and J by 0 bases, and 13 bases separated the two germline ends. CDR3 amino acids: CASSRDGFMNTEAFF. The CDR3 nucleotides are TGCGCCAGCAGCCGGGACGGATTTATGAACACTGAAGCTTTCTTT.

V is TRBV7-3 and J is TRBJ2-2, with a tentative D call TRBD2 (6 bases). Germline values: CDR1 SGHTA, CDR2 FQGTGA. Between the trimmed V and J ends, which lost 6 bases and 1 base, there was a span of 12 bases. This CDR3 comprises 15 residues. CDR3 region: CASSSYGGNTGELFF. The CDR3 DNA is TGTGCCAGCAGTTCGTACGGGGGGAACACCGGGGAGCTGTTTTTT.

The V gene is TRBV9, the J gene TRBJ2-5; D perhaps matches TRBD1 (5 bases). This CDR3 is 14 amino acids long. Germline CDR1 is SGDLS and CDR2 is YYNGEE. Trimming cost V 3 bases and J 3 bases, with 12 bases left between them. CDR3 in DNA: TGTGCCAGCAGCGAGGCAGGGCGTGAAGAGACCCAGTACTTC. This gives the protein CASSEAGREETQYF. Complete variable domain (other parts from reference TRBV9 and TRBJ2-5): DSGVTQTPKHLITATGQRVTLRCSPRSGDLSVYWYQQSLDQGLQFLIQYYNGEERAKGNILERFSAQQFPDLHSELNLSSLELGDSALYFCASSEAGREETQYFGPGTRLLVL.

The chain combines TRBV4-3 with TRBJ2-5; D unresolved. Germline CDR1 is LGHNA and CDR2 is YSLEER. Between the trimmed V and J ends, which lost 0 bases and 5 bases, there was a span of 13 bases. CDR3 length: 15 amino acids. The CDR3 protein is CASSQELQPRETQYF. For the CDR3, the DNA is TGCGCCAGCAGCCAAGAATTACAGCCCCGGGAGACCCAGTACTTC.

The chain uses TRBV28 and TRBJ2-5, with 7 nucleotides matching TRBD2. The J call could be wrong; TRBJ2-7 is a better fit for the DNA end. The germline V gene encodes CDR1 MDHEN and CDR2 SYDVKM. This CDR3 comprises 14 residues. The CDR3, as DNA: TGTGCCAGCTCCCTGGGGGGGTCTTTCTACGAGCAGTACTTC. It yields the protein CASSLGGSFYEQYF.

This chain uses TRBV7-2 with TRBJ2-7, with a tentative D call TRBD2 (5 bases). The germline V gene encodes CDR1 SGHTA and CDR2 FQGNSA. The CDR3 has 17 residues. Trimming shortened V by 5 bases and J by 4 bases, and 24 bases separated the two germline ends. CDR3 bases: TGTGCCAGCAGCGTCGAGGTTCCACTCGGAGGCTTTTACGAGCAGTACTTC. Translation gives CASSVEVPLGGFYEQYF.

The genes are TRBV18 and TRBJ2-7; the match to TRBD2 covers 9 bases. The germline gives CDR1 KGHSH, CDR2 LQKENI. V lost 6 bases to trimming and J lost 6 bases; unmatched junction nucleotides: 15. CDR3 size: 16 residues. The CDR3, as DNA: TGTGCCAGCTCTACGAACCTAGGTAGCGGGAGTCGCGAGCAGTACTTC. Its translation: CASSTNLGSGSREQYF.

This chain joins TRBV5-4 and TRBJ2-1; unclear D gene. Trimming removed 0 bases from V and 12 bases from J, with 10 bases in between. This CDR3 contains 12 residues. Germline CDR1 and CDR2: SGHNT and YYREEE (reference sequence). CDR3 protein: CASSLDALGQFF. DNA for the CDR3: TGTGCCAGCAGCTTGGATGCGCTAGGGCAGTTCTTC. Variable domain in full (rest from reference TRBV5-4 and TRBJ2-1): ETGVTQSPTHLIKTRGQQVTLRCSSQSGHNTVSWYQQALGQGPQFIFQYYREEENGRGNFPPRFSGLQFPNYSSELNVNALELDDSALYLCASSLDALGQFFGPGTRLTVL.

This chain connects TRBV2 to TRBJ2-1, with no clear D. This CDR3 spans 14 amino acids. The V gene lost 6 bases and the J gene lost 2 bases, with 11 bases spanning the gap. CDR1 is SNHLY, CDR2 FYNNEI, per germline. In DNA, the CDR3 is TGTGCCAGCAGCTCAGCTAGGGCCTACAATGAGCAGTTCTTC. It is translated as CASSSARAYNEQFF. The whole variable domain, remainder taken from reference TRBV2 and TRBJ2-1, is EPEVTQTPSHQVTQMGQEVILRCVPISNHLYFYWYRQILGQKVEFLVSFYNNEISEKSEIFDDQFSVERPDGSNFTLKIRSTKLEDSAMYFCASSSARAYNEQFFGPGTRLTVL.

This clone was seen a handful of times. The rearrangement joins TRBV25-1 to TRBJ2-5; TRBD2 matches 9 bases. CDR1 and CDR2 (germline): MGHDK, SYGVNS. The CDR3 contains 14 residues. The J segment lost 4 bases and the V segment lost 5 bases, leaving 5 bases of the junction unmatched. The CDR3 DNA sequence: TGTGCCAGCAGTTGGAGCGGGAGGACAGAGACCCAGTACTTC. Protein product: CASSWSGRTETQYF.

The rearrangement joins TRBV2 to TRBJ2-5; TRBD2 matches at 8 bases. The CDR3 spans 14 residues. Germline CDR1 and CDR2: SNHLY and FYNNEI. J was trimmed by 5 bases and V by 6 bases; bases with no gene match: 8. The CDR3 reads CASRFGGVWETQYF. In DNA form, the CDR3 reads TGTGCCAGCAGGTTCGGGGGGGTTTGGGAGACCCAGTACTTC.

This sequence joins TRBV6-5 and TRBJ1-1; D not resolved. There are 15 residues in the CDR3. Germline V lookup: CDR1 MNHEY, CDR2 SVGAGI. V was trimmed by 2 bases and J by 1 base, leaving 11 bases between them. This CDR3 is CASSYLLGWNTEAFF. CDR3 DNA: TGTGCCAGCAGTTACCTCCTGGGGTGGAACACTGAAGCTTTCTTT.

This chain uses TRBV27 with TRBJ2-1; 8 nucleotides match TRBD2. V lost 2 bases to trimming and J lost 10 bases; unmatched junction nucleotides: 7. The CDR3 runs to 14 residues. Looked up from germline, CDR1 is MNHEY and CDR2 is SMNVEV (reference sequence). CDR3 coding DNA: TGTGCCAGCAGTTTACGAGCGGGAGTCGGCGAGCAGTTCTTC. It codes for CASSLRAGVGEQFF.

The V and J genes are TRBV19 and TRBJ2-2; 7 bases are a match to TRBD1. Germline V gene sequence: CDR1 LNHDA, CDR2 SQIVND (reference sequence). V lost 3 bases to trimming and J lost 5 bases; unmatched junction nucleotides: 6. This CDR3 has 15 residues. The CDR3 region is CASSIRPRGTGELFF. CDR3 DNA: TGTGCCAGTAGTATCCGTCCCAGGGGGACCGGGGAGCTGTTTTTT.

The rearrangement links TRBV9 to TRBJ2-1; 8 nucleotides match TRBD1. The CDR3 sequence is 14 residues long. The germline V gene encodes CDR1 SGDLS and CDR2 YYNGEE. Trimming at V came to 4 bases and at J to 6 bases, leaving 6 bases not matched to a gene. CDR3 region: CASSPGGAGNEQFF. The CDR3 DNA reads as TGTGCCAGCAGCCCAGGGGGCGCGGGCAATGAGCAGTTCTTC.

The chain is built from TRBV11-3 and TRBJ2-5; the D is unclear. The germline V gene has CDR1 SGHNT and CDR2 YENEEA. V was shortened by 5 bases and J by 2 bases, with 15 bases between the two germline ends. The CDR3 has 15 residues. The CDR3 nucleotides read TGTGCCAGCAGCGCTGTGGCAGGTCCTCAAGAGACCCAGTACTTC. Translated, it gives CASSAVAGPQETQYF. Drawing the rest from reference TRBV11-3 and TRBJ2-5, the complete variable domain is EAGVVQSPRYKIIEKKQPVAFWCNPISGHNTLYWYLQNLGQGPELLIRYENEEAVDDSQLPKDRFSAERLKGVDSTLKIQPAELGDSAVYLCASSAVAGPQETQYFGPGTRLLVL.